This T cell receptor beta chain was captured in a study of T cells in Graves' hyperthyroidism and ophthalmopathy. Study-level results: A 13 V-J model separated ophthalmopathy from stable hyperthyroidism. Expanded thyroid clonotypes (above 0.001) were mostly also found in blood.

This clonotype appeared a few times. Its target is unknown. Amplified regions were TCR beta CDR3 sequences from RNA transcripts. During a first-round RT-PCR of the TCR CDR3, the HTBI primer set was used. TCRdb re-analysed the multiplex PCR reads in MiXCR, keeping a single row per CDR3 protein. The profile covers 500,000 to 550,000 distinct CDR3 sequences, with approximately 20% appearing a single time and 45% to 50% taken by the ten largest. Patients showing uncontrolled infection, other autoimmune disease, pregnancy or lactation were ineligible. Every diagnosis used clinical symptoms, serum thyroxine and TRAb, thyroid ultrasound and orbital computed tomography. With V trimmed by 2 bases and J by 2 bases, 20 bases remained unmatched. There are 21 residues in the CDR3.

The clonotype was recovered from a man aged 40-49 years with Graves' ophthalmopathy. The rearrangement uses TRBV12-3 or TRBV12-4 and TRBJ2-3, with 9 bases fitting TRBD2. Sequenced: blood. The CDR3 is CASSLRRRGLAYAGHTDTQYF. The CDR3 DNA follows: TGTGCCAGCAGTTTACGCAGGAGGGGACTAGCATACGCAGGGCACACAGATACGCAGTATTTT.